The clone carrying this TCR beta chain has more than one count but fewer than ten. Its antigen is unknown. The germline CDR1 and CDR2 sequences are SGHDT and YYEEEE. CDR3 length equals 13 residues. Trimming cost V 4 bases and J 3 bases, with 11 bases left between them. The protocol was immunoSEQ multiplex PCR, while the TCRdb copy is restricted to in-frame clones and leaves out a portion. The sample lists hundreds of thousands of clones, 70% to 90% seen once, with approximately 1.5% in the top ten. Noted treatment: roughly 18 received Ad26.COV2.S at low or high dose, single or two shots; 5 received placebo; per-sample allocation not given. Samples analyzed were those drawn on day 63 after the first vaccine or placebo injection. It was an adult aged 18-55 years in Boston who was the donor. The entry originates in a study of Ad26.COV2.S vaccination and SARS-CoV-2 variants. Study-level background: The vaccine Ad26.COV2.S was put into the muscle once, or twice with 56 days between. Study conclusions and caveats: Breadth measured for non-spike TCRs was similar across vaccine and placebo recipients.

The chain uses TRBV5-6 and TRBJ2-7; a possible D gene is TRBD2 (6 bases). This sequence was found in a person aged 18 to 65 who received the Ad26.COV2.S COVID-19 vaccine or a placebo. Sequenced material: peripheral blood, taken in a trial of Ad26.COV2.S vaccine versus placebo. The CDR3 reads CASSAGLGYEQYF. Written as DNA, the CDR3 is TGTGCCAGCAGCGCGGGACTTGGCTACGAGCAGTACTTC.